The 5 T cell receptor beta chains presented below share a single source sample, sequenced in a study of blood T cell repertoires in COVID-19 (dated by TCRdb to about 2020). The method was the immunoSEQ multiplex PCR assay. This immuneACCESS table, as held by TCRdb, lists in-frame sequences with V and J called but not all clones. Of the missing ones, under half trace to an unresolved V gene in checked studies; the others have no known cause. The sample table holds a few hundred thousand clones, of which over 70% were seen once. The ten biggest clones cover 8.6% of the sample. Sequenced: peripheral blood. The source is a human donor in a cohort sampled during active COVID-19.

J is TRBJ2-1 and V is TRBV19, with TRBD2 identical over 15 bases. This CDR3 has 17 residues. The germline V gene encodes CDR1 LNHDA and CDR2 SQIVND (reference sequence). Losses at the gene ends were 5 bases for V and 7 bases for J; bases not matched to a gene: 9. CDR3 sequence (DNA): TGTGCCAGTAGTCGCGCCTCGGGACTAGCGGGGGGTAATGAGCAGTTCTTC. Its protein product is CASSRASGLAGGNEQFF.

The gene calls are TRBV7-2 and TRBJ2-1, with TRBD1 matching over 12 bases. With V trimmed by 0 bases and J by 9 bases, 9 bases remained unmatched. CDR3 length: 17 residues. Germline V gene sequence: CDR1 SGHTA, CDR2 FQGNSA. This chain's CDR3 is CASSLAIPGQGAPEQFF. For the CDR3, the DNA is TGTGCCAGCAGCTTAGCGATTCCGGGACAGGGGGCCCCTGAGCAGTTCTTC. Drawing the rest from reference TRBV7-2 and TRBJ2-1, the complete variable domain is GAGVSQSPSNKVTEKGKDVELRCDPISGHTALYWYRQSLGQGLEFLIYFQGNSAPDKSGLPSDRFSAERTGGSVSTLTIQRTQQEDSAVYLCASSLAIPGQGAPEQFFGPGTRLTVL.

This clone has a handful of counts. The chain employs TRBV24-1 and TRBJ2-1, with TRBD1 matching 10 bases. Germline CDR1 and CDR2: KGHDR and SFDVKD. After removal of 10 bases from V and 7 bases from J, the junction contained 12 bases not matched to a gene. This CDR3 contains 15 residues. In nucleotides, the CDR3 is TGTGCCACTCAAGGAGGGACAGGGGAAGGGAATGAGCAGTTCTTC. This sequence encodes CATQGGTGEGNEQFF.

The DNA for the CDR3 is TGTGCCAGCAGCTTAGACAGGGGGCGCAAAGAGACCCAGTACTTC. The encoded protein is CASSLDRGRKETQYF. J is TRBJ2-5 and V is TRBV7-2, with 9 bases fitting TRBD1. The V segment lost 1 base and the J segment 3 bases; nucleotides outside the gene matches: 3. CDR1 is SGHTA and CDR2 is FQGNSA in the germline V gene. The CDR3 totals 15 residues.

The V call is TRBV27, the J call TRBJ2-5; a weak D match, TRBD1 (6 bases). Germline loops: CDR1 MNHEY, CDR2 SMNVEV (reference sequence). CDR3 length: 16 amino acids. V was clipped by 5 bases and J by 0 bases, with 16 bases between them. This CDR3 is CASSQGSNRYQETQYF. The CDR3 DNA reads TGTGCCAGCAGTCAGGGGTCTAACCGGTACCAAGAGACCCAGTACTTC.